This TCR beta chain is drawn from a study of blood T cell repertoires in COVID-19. Only in-frame clones appear in the TCRdb table, and some are missing; sequencing was by immunoSEQ multiplex PCR. The sample records around 260,000 clones, more than 85% being singletons. The count of this clone is one. The sample comprised peripheral blood. This TCR was sampled from a woman aged 55-70 years with COVID-19, enrolled during active disease.

The CDR3 DNA reads as TGCAGTGCTAGTGGCCAGGCCCCTATAACTGGCTACACCTTC. It specifies CSASGQAPITGYTF. This chain uses TRBV20-1 with TRBJ1-2; D is uncertain. The V gene lost 3 bases and the J gene lost 7 bases, with 18 bases spanning the gap. This CDR3 comprises 14 residues. Per the germline V gene, CDR1 is DFQATT and CDR2 is SNEGSKA (reference sequence).